Listed below are T cell receptor beta chains from one sample, sequenced in a study of blood T cell repertoires in COVID-19. Using immunoSEQ multiplex PCR, the repertoire was profiled, and TCRdb retains in-frame clones only, with some absent. The data show under 200,000 clones, 82% seen once. Sequencing input: peripheral blood. Receptors were obtained from a woman in her sixties with COVID-19, enrolled during active disease. Each CDR3 is given without its conserved first and last residue.

>TRBV5-1
ASRPSGPSYNEQF
>TRBV6-5
ASRGQGKVTDTQY
>TRBV5-1
ASSVGGGRETQY
>TRBV29-1
SGGLKTFTDTQY
>TRBV5-6
ASSLARGQSTDTQY
>TRBV6-5
ATLESGELF
>TRBV5-4
ASSSGTGPGNTIY
>TRBV27
ASSQGYNQPQH
>TRBV5-1
ASSLRQGASEAF
>TRBV7-9
ASSFGAGNQPQH
>TRBV29-1
SVWGQMNTEAF
>TRBV15
ATSRAQGNGYT
>TRBV18
ASSPRGSSTDTQY
>TRBV9
ASSVLQGTDTQY
>TRBV5-1
ASSFTLAGSNHNEQF
>TRBV19
ASSSNQPQH
>TRBV5-4
ASSLSPRDGYT
>TRBV18
ASSRTSGSSSYEQY
>TRBV28
ASGRGNPNYGYT
>TRBV28
ASTSGGPEAF
>TRBV27
ASSLGRGSNYGYT
>TRBV7-3
ASSQGQGYTAF
>TRBV27
ASRLQGVGEKLF
>TRBV7-2
ASSLFPGQGASRPPLH